These 18 T cell receptor beta chains came from one sample sequenced in a study of vaccination effects on CD4 cells after COVID-19. The culture ran for approximately nine days before CD4+ T cells were isolated. This individual tested PCR-positive for SARS-CoV-2 infection between March and December 2020. Two-dose BNT162b2 or mRNA-1273 vaccination was given to participants. Sequenced by immunoSEQ multiplex PCR; TCRdb stores in-frame clones only, minus some. The sample has some 50,000 clones; around 80% are singletons. These TCRs are of unknown antigen specificity. The material sequenced was CD4+ T cells from PBMCs cultured without peptide, taken after COVID-19 vaccination. All receptors come from a human donor who had a prior SARS-CoV-2 infection.

V gene TRBV5-1 combines with J gene TRBJ2-1; D is unclear. V was pared by 1 base and J by 5 bases, with 10 bases between. The CDR3 totals 14 residues. Per germline, CDR1 SGHRS and CDR2 YFSETQ. This chain's CDR3 is CASSLSLENNEQFF. Written as DNA, the CDR3 is TGCGCCAGCAGCTTGAGTCTAGAAAACAATGAGCAGTTCTTC.

Only one count was recorded for this clone. The V gene is TRBV27, the J gene TRBJ2-1, with 10 bases matching TRBD2. Trimming at V came to 6 bases and at J to 8 bases, leaving 13 bases not matched to a gene. The CDR3 covers 16 residues. Germline V gene sequence: CDR1 MNHEY, CDR2 SMNVEV (reference sequence). The CDR3 bases are TGTGCCAGCAGACCAATAGCGGGAGGCCTCAGGTATGAGCAGTTCTTC. Translating it yields CASRPIAGGLRYEQFF.

The V gene is TRBV18, the J gene TRBJ2-7, with 10 nucleotides matching TRBD2. After removal of 6 bases from V and 5 bases from J, the junction contained 7 bases not matched to a gene. The germline CDR1 and CDR2 sequences are KGHSH and LQKENI. This CDR3 contains 14 residues. The CDR3 is CASSISGGNDEQYF. In DNA, the CDR3 is TGTGCCAGCTCGATTAGCGGGGGGAACGACGAGCAGTACTTC.

This clone was recorded a few times. The chain recombines TRBV5-8 with TRBJ2-7; weak D call: TRBD2 (5 bases). Trimming pared 4 bases from V and 3 bases from J, leaving 17 bases between. Germline V gives CDR1 SGHTS, CDR2 YDEGEE. The CDR3 contains 15 residues. The CDR3 reads CASSPRGTAFYEQYF. The DNA of the CDR3 is TGTGCCAGCAGCCCCCGGGGAACAGCCTTCTACGAGCAGTACTTC.

V gene TRBV18 combines with J gene TRBJ1-6; D gene unclear. The CDR3 length is 14 residues. Germline-derived CDR1 and CDR2 are KGHSH and LQKENI. V gave up 2 bases and J gave up 4 bases, with 6 bases separating them. The CDR3 region has the DNA TGTGCCAGCTCACCATACGGTTATAATTCACCCCTCCACTTT. Its protein is CASSPYGYNSPLHF.

V gene TRBV28 combines with J gene TRBJ1-2; 7 positions match TRBD1. The CDR3 covers 14 residues. The germline gives CDR1 MDHEN, CDR2 SYDVKM. Trimming removed 7 bases from V and 8 bases from J; junction bases left unmatched: 13. The CDR3 sequence is CASTTRGPGRGYTF. CDR3 DNA sequence: TGTGCCAGCACCACTAGGGGGCCAGGAAGGGGCTACACCTTC.

The V call is TRBV3-1 (or the pseudogene TRBV3-2), the J call TRBJ2-1; TRBD1 matches at 9 bases. The ends lost 3 bases at V and 9 bases at J; junction bases unmatched: 6. This CDR3 comprises 14 residues. In germline, CDR1 is LGHDT, CDR2 YNNKEL (reference sequence). The CDR3: CASSHLDRGSEQFF. CDR3 in DNA: TGTGCCAGCAGCCACCTGGACAGGGGAAGTGAGCAGTTCTTC.

This clone was counted a few times. The chain combines TRBV6-5 with TRBJ1-3; D perhaps matches TRBD1 (5 bases). The germline V and J ends were trimmed by 6 bases and 7 bases, with 16 bases remaining between them. The CDR3 spans 14 residues. Germline assignment: CDR1 MNHEY and CDR2 SVGAGI. In DNA, the CDR3 is TGTGCCAGCAGCCACGGAACAGGAAGGAACACCATATATTTT. The encoded protein is CASSHGTGRNTIYF.

This clone was counted only a few times. Mismatch with germline at one junction end may stem from a read error. The J gene is TRBJ2-3, the V gene TRBV7-7; D tentatively fits TRBD1 or TRBD2 (6 bases each). From germline, CDR1 is SSHAT and CDR2 FNYEAQ (reference sequence). There are 16 residues in the CDR3. The DNA of the CDR3 is TGTGCTAGCAGACCCCGTTTGAATAGGGGGGTTGGGACGCAGTATTTT. This translates into CASRPRLNRGVGTQYF.

The rearrangement joins TRBV14 to TRBJ2-4; 7 bases map to TRBD2. CDR3 length: 15 amino acids. Germline CDR1 and CDR2: SGHDN and FVKESK. J was trimmed by 7 bases and V by 0 bases; bases with no gene match: 6. Here the CDR3 reads CASSQDSREWNIQYF. CDR3 nucleotides: TGTGCCAGCAGCCAAGATTCGCGGGAGTGGAACATTCAGTACTTC.

This chain links TRBV7-9 with TRBJ2-7, with D perhaps being TRBD1 or TRBD2 (5 bases each). The germline V gene encodes CDR1 SEHNR and CDR2 FQNEAQ (reference sequence). V shed 0 bases and J shed 6 bases, with 15 bases lying between them. This CDR3 has 15 amino acids. CDR3 loop: CASSLAGVSGSEQYF. CDR3 DNA: TGTGCCAGCAGCTTAGCGGGGGTGTCAGGGTCCGAGCAGTACTTC.

The V and J genes are TRBV6-5 and TRBJ1-2; TRBD1 matches 7 bases. This CDR3 comprises 14 residues. The germline CDR1 and CDR2 sequences are MNHEY and SVGAGI. J lost 5 bases, V lost 6 bases, and 9 bases had no gene match. CDR3 residues: CASSKQGNDYGYTF. CDR3 bases: TGTGCCAGCAGCAAACAGGGGAATGATTATGGCTACACCTTC.

V is TRBV6-2 or TRBV6-3 and J is TRBJ2-3; tentatively, D is TRBD2 (5 bases). Trimming cost V 6 bases and J 8 bases, with 15 bases left between them. CDR1 MNHEY and CDR2 SVGEGT come from the germline V gene. CDR3 size: 13 residues. The CDR3 sequence: CASSPVSVGTQYF. The CDR3 DNA reads as TGTGCCAGCAGCCCAGTTAGCGTGGGTACGCAGTATTTT.

The V call is TRBV5-1, the J call TRBJ2-3, with 9 bases fitting TRBD2. V trimming: 4 bases; J trimming: 0 bases; junction bases outside the gene matches: 9. The CDR3 is 17 amino acids. Germline CDR1 and CDR2: SGHRS and YFSETQ. CDR3 coding DNA: TGCGCCAGCAGCGAACGACTAGCGGCATCTAGCACAGATACGCAGTATTTT. Translation gives CASSERLAASSTDTQYF.

The rearrangement uses TRBV11-3 and TRBJ2-7, with D maybe TRBD1 (5 bases). V lost 1 base and J 1 base, leaving 11 bases between the germline ends. CDR3 length: 15 amino acids. The germline CDR1 and CDR2 sequences are SGHNT and YENEEA. Here the CDR3 DNA reads TGTGCCAGCAGCTTAGGTCAGGGAAGGTCCTACGAGCAGTACTTC. Amino acid sequence: CASSLGQGRSYEQYF.

The chain is built from TRBV11-2 and TRBJ1-5; D remains unclear. The length of the CDR3 is 15 residues. Trimming removed 0 bases at V and 5 bases at J, with 11 bases between. Germline CDR1 and CDR2: SGHAT and FQNNGV. The chain's CDR3 is CASSLDGFSDQPQHF. DNA of the CDR3: TGTGCCAGCAGCTTAGATGGGTTTTCTGATCAGCCCCAGCATTTT.

The chain couples TRBV11-3 to TRBJ1-1; D gene ambiguous. Trimming stripped 1 base from V and 0 bases from J, with 6 bases between. Germline lookup yields CDR1 SGHNT and CDR2 YENEEA. This CDR3 spans 14 amino acids. CDR3 region: CASSLGGLNTEAFF. The CDR3 region has the DNA TGTGCCAGCAGCTTAGGCGGTTTGAACACTGAAGCTTTCTTT.

The chain couples TRBV18 to TRBJ2-7; no firm D call. With 1 base removed from V and 10 bases from J, the gap between germline ends came to 14 bases. This CDR3 has 13 residues. The germline V gene has CDR1 KGHSH and CDR2 LQKENI. CDR3 in amino acids: CASSPQSSRRQYF. CDR3 sequence (DNA): TGTGCCAGCTCACCACAGTCATCTCGCCGCCAGTACTTC.